This T cell receptor beta chain came from a study of blood T cell repertoires in COVID-19. About the research overall: In each case, the material was cDNA or gDNA derived from T cells, B-cell-depleted T cells, or PBMCs.

Turning to this clone: The germline gene is not matched at one end of the junction; a read error may be the cause.

Produced via immunoSEQ multiplex PCR; TCRdb's table is partial and in-frame only. Of about 120,000 clones in the sample, just over 85% are singletons; the top ten hold about 4.1%. This TCR derives from a man between 35 and 55 years old with acute or convalescent COVID-19. The material sequenced was peripheral blood.

The CDR3, as DNA: TGTGCCAGCAGGGCTGGACTAGCGGGAGAAGACTTC. Protein: CASRAGLAGEDF. The V gene is TRBV6-5, the J gene TRBJ2-5, with 13 bases fitting TRBD2. The CDR3 is made up of 12 amino acids. Per the germline V gene, CDR1 is MNHEY and CDR2 is SVGAGI.